A single sample gave rise to the 25 T cell receptor beta chains below, sequenced in a study of blood T cell repertoires in COVID-19. Assay: immunoSEQ multiplex PCR; the TCRdb copy retains only in-frame clones and omits some. The sample contains 150,000 to 200,000 clones, less than 90% of which appear only once. Source material: peripheral blood. All receptors derive from a man between 65 and 79 years old with active or convalescent COVID-19.

This sequence joins TRBV6-2 or TRBV6-3 and TRBJ1-4; 9 bases are shared with TRBD1. The CDR3 runs 14 residues. J lost 8 bases, V lost 7 bases, and 8 bases had no gene match. Germline V gene lookup returns CDR1 MNHEY and CDR2 SVGEGT. CDR3 DNA sequence: TGTGCCAGCACCCCGGGACAGGGAACCGAAAAACTGTTTTTT. Translated: CASTPGQGTEKLFF.

The genes are TRBV7-2 and TRBJ2-7; TRBD1 is a possible D gene (6 bases). Trimming left V 5 bases short and J 5 bases short, with 13 bases between. CDR3 length: 13 residues. Germline-derived CDR1 and CDR2 are SGHTA and FQGNSA. The CDR3 region is CASSPQGRDEQYF. As DNA, the CDR3 is TGTGCCAGCAGCCCACAGGGTAGGGACGAGCAGTACTTC.

This clone was detected only once. The rearrangement links TRBV13 to TRBJ1-1, with D possibly being TRBD1 (5 bases). CDR3 length equals 14 residues. Trimming cost V 4 bases and J 1 base, with 10 bases left between them. The V gene's germline CDR1 is PRHDT and CDR2 FYEKMQ (reference sequence). The CDR3 protein is CASSYDRRNTEAFF. CDR3 DNA: TGTGCCAGCAGCTACGACAGAAGGAACACTGAAGCTTTCTTT.

This chain connects TRBV9 to TRBJ2-1, with 12 nucleotides matching TRBD2. The V gene end was trimmed by 0 bases and the J gene end by 2 bases; junction bases not matched to a gene: 9. This CDR3 spans 19 amino acids. CDR1 SGDLS and CDR2 YYNGEE come from the germline V gene. The CDR3 DNA reads TGTGCCAGCAGCGTAGTAGGACTAGCGGGGTCCAGGGCCTACAATGAGCAGTTCTTC. It encodes CASSVVGLAGSRAYNEQFF.

The V call is TRBV5-6, the J call TRBJ1-6; D uncertain. Germline assignment: CDR1 SGHDT and CDR2 YYEEEE. This CDR3 spans 14 amino acids. V dropped 1 base and J dropped 10 bases, with 12 bases sitting between them. CDR3 protein: CASSLRQVGSPLHF. DNA of the CDR3: TGTGCCAGCAGCTTGCGCCAGGTTGGGTCACCCCTCCACTTT.

This rearrangement joins TRBV6-5 to TRBJ1-1; TRBD1 might be the D (5 bases). V was shortened by 8 bases and J by 1 base, with 11 bases between the two germline ends. This CDR3 has 13 amino acids. The V gene's germline CDR1 is MNHEY and CDR2 SVGAGI. The CDR3 sequence is CASSGWKNTEAFF. As DNA, the CDR3 is TGTGCCAGCTCAGGGTGGAAGAACACTGAAGCTTTCTTT.

This sequence joins TRBV6-2 or TRBV6-3 and TRBJ2-7; D uncertain. The V gene lost 4 bases and the J gene lost 4 bases, with 8 bases spanning the gap. The germline CDR1 and CDR2 sequences are MNHEY and SVGEGT. CDR3 length: 12 amino acids. Written as DNA, the CDR3 is TGTGCCAGCAGTTTTCCGCGGTACGAGCAGTACTTC. It yields the protein CASSFPRYEQYF.

This chain connects TRBV29-1 to TRBJ2-3; no reliable D call. The germline V gene encodes CDR1 SQVTM and CDR2 ANQGSEA. The CDR3 contains 16 residues. V lost 2 bases and J lost 2, with 17 bases in between. CDR3 in DNA: TGCAGCGTTGAACTAATCTCAACGTTGTCCACAGATACGCAGTATTTT. Its protein is CSVELISTLSTDTQYF.

The chain links TRBV4-1 to TRBJ2-1; 11 bases are a match to TRBD2. The trim removed 0 bases at V and 6 bases at J, leaving 10 bases unmatched. Germline V gene data show CDR1 as MGHRA and CDR2 as YSYEKL. This CDR3 comprises 18 residues. The CDR3 protein is CASSQDRTLAGVGNEQFF. In DNA, the CDR3 is TGCGCCAGCAGCCAAGATCGGACACTAGCGGGGGTAGGCAATGAGCAGTTCTTC.

This chain links TRBV18 with TRBJ2-3, with 7 nucleotides matching TRBD1. After removal of 2 bases from V and 6 bases from J, the junction contained 5 bases not matched to a gene. This CDR3 contains 14 residues. Germline V gives CDR1 KGHSH, CDR2 LQKENI. In DNA, the CDR3 is TGTGCCAGCTCACCAAACAGGGGTGGCGATACGCAGTATTTT. This sequence encodes CASSPNRGGDTQYF.

The chain recombines TRBV2 with TRBJ2-5, with 9 bases lining up with TRBD1. J lost 5 bases, V lost 6 bases, and 13 bases had no gene match. The CDR3 contains 16 residues. CDR1 is SNHLY, CDR2 FYNNEI, per germline. The CDR3 here is CASSNARDRASETQYF. In DNA form, the CDR3 reads TGTGCCAGCAGCAACGCCCGGGACAGGGCATCCGAGACCCAGTACTTC.

This clone was counted a few times. The genes are TRBV5-5 and TRBJ2-2, with 7 positions matching TRBD2. The V segment lost 4 bases and the J segment 7 bases; nucleotides outside the gene matches: 10. Germline-derived CDR1 and CDR2 are SGHKS and YYEKEE (reference sequence). The length of the CDR3 is 15 residues. CDR3: CASSRGLVGNGELFF. In nucleotides, the CDR3 is TGTGCCAGCAGCCGCGGACTAGTCGGTAACGGGGAGCTGTTTTTT.

Worth noting for this clone: One junction end disagrees with the germline gene, perhaps due to a read error. This chain joins TRBV11-2 and TRBJ2-1; D is uncertain. The CDR3 extends over 16 amino acids. CDR1 is SGHAT and CDR2 is FQNNGV in the germline V gene. The CDR3 loop reads CASSLDPTPKYNEQFF. In nucleotides, the CDR3 is TGTGCCAGCAGCCTAGATCCTACGCCGAAGTACAATGAGCAGTTCTTC.

DNA for the CDR3: TGTGCCAGCGCCCTAGGGACACCTGCTTTCTTT. This gives the protein CASALGTPAFF. The rearrangement joins TRBV5-5 to TRBJ1-1, with D maybe TRBD1 (6 bases). CDR1 is SGHKS and CDR2 is YYEKEE in the germline V gene (reference sequence). V shed 7 bases and J shed 11 bases, with 15 bases lying between them. This CDR3 is built from 11 residues.

The V call is TRBV6-2 or TRBV6-3, the J call TRBJ1-5; D possibly corresponds to TRBD1 (5 bases). Germline V gene sequence: CDR1 MNHEY, CDR2 SVGEGT. The V end was cut by 2 bases, the J end by 4 bases, with 15 bases between. The CDR3 runs to 16 residues. CDR3 protein: CASSYRGKTINQPQHF. CDR3 nucleotides: TGTGCCAGCAGTTACAGGGGAAAGACGATTAATCAGCCCCAGCATTTT.

J is TRBJ2-5 and V is TRBV5-1; D is possibly TRBD2 (5 bases). The CDR3 contains 15 residues. Germline CDR1 SGHRS, CDR2 YFSETQ. V lost 0 bases and J 5 bases, leaving 14 bases between the germline ends. CDR3 nucleotide sequence: TGCGCCAGCAGCTTGGCGACCGGCGGGTCGGAGACCCAGTACTTC. Its translation is CASSLATGGSETQYF.

The chain combines TRBV28 with TRBJ2-1; 9 bases agree with TRBD2. With 8 bases clipped from V and 8 bases from J, the junction kept 10 bases outside the gene matches. Per the germline V gene, CDR1 is MDHEN and CDR2 is SYDVKM. The CDR3 runs 14 residues. CDR3 region: CASGGGRARHEQFF. In DNA form, the CDR3 reads TGTGCCAGCGGGGGCGGGAGGGCTCGGCATGAGCAGTTCTTC.

This clone was recorded a few times. CDR3 protein: CASSVDSGGGGVEAFF. The CDR3, as DNA: TGTGCCAGCAGCGTAGATTCGGGGGGCGGTGGGGTTGAAGCTTTCTTT. This rearrangement joins TRBV9 to TRBJ1-1, with D possibly matching TRBD1 (6 bases). This CDR3 is built from 16 residues. Germline V gene lookup returns CDR1 SGDLS and CDR2 YYNGEE. The germline V and J ends were trimmed by 0 bases and 7 bases, with 19 bases remaining between them.

The chain combines TRBV9 with TRBJ2-3; TRBD1 matches 7 bases. The length of the CDR3 is 16 residues. V lost 0 bases, J lost 3 bases, and 7 bases stayed unmatched. The germline V gene has CDR1 SGDLS and CDR2 YYNGEE. CDR3 amino acids: CASSVVWDRFTDTQYF. Written as DNA, the CDR3 is TGTGCCAGCAGCGTAGTTTGGGACAGATTTACAGATACGCAGTATTTT.

The V gene is TRBV15, the J gene TRBJ1-2; D unresolved. The length of the CDR3 is 14 residues. Trimming removed 0 bases from V and 2 bases from J, with 7 bases in between. Per germline, CDR1 LNHNV and CDR2 YYDKDF (reference sequence). CDR3 sequence (DNA): TGTGCCACCAGCAGAGATGGCCAGAACTATGGCTACACCTTC. Translated, it gives CATSRDGQNYGYTF.

This clone was found a few times. The CDR3 DNA sequence: TGTGCCACCAGCGGACGGGACAGGGGCTCCCATGGCTACACCTTC. Protein: CATSGRDRGSHGYTF. The chain carries TRBV15 and TRBJ1-2, with 10 positions matching TRBD1. Germline lookup yields CDR1 LNHNV and CDR2 YYDKDF (reference sequence). J gave up 6 bases and V 5 bases, and 9 bases lay outside the gene matches. The CDR3 consists of 15 residues.

V is TRBV29-1 and J is TRBJ1-2; no clear D gene. Germline loops: CDR1 SQVTM, CDR2 ANQGSEA. The CDR3 runs 14 residues. V dropped 1 base and J dropped 2 bases, with 11 bases sitting between them. CDR3 sequence (DNA): TGCAGCGTTGAAGGGGCAGCACCGAACTATGGCTACACCTTC. Amino acid sequence: CSVEGAAPNYGYTF.

This chain connects TRBV18 to TRBJ2-5, with D perhaps matching TRBD2 (7 bases). The CDR3 extends over 14 amino acids. The V end lost 2 bases, the J end lost 2 bases, and 9 bases lay between the germline ends. Per germline, CDR1 KGHSH and CDR2 LQKENI. The CDR3 protein is CASSPEGGQETQYF. CDR3 bases: TGTGCCAGCTCACCAGAGGGGGGGCAAGAGACCCAGTACTTC.

This chain uses TRBV15 with TRBJ1-6; D call uncertain. V gave up 9 bases and J gave up 6 bases, with 12 bases separating them. Germline-derived CDR1 and CDR2 are LNHNV and YYDKDF (reference sequence). This CDR3 contains 13 residues. The CDR3 DNA reads as TGTGCCACAAATGCGGGCCCTAATTCACCCCTCCACTTT. Translated, it gives CATNAGPNSPLHF.

The CDR3: CASSYFPGQNKNQPQHF. The CDR3 DNA follows: TGTGCCAGCAGTTATTTCCCAGGACAGAATAAAAATCAGCCCCAGCATTTT. The V call is TRBV6-2 or TRBV6-3, the J call TRBJ1-5; the D gene is possibly TRBD1 (6 bases). The V end lost 3 bases, the J end lost 4 bases, and 19 bases lay between the germline ends. The CDR3 loop spans 17 amino acids. Germline V gene lookup returns CDR1 MNHEY and CDR2 SVGEGT.